This T cell receptor (beta chain) was recorded in a study of cytomegalovirus exposure and HLA in healthy donors (dated by TCRdb to 2017 to 2019). A note on the overall study: An earlier analysis of under 600 of the donors reported 250 to 350 Gb of sequence data and 100 million to 130 million unique TCR beta sequences from some 180 million T cells. An early release covering roughly 640 HLA-typed donors comprised roughly 300 gigabases of sequencing data and 65 million to 100 million unique TCR sequences. Among the 398 genotyped donors, 81% belonged to the genetic ancestry cluster associated with self-reported Caucasian donors. The study aimed to test whether cataloging public T cell receptors could reveal signatures of past pathogen exposure. The T cell repertoires of under 750 subjects were profiled by immunosequencing and related to cytomegalovirus serostatus. A separate validation cohort of roughly 130 different subjects was used in addition to the roughly 670-subject first cohort. The study combined high-throughput TCR immunosequencing, statistical association of individual TCRs with disease status, and machine learning to predict cytomegalovirus infection status. A later analysis re-analyzed previously published TCR beta repertoires from about 600 donors and added high-resolution HLA genotyping to study TCR occurrence patterns. In the later analysis, no new phenotypic data were used to find candidate immune exposures; instead, reliance was placed on TCR beta sequences and their occurrence across donors. To decide whether each TCR beta V gene segment behaved as functional or pseudogenic, an earlier analysis of some 600 of the donors relied on high-throughput TCR beta sequencing. Donor age, sex, ethnicity and CMV serostatus were compiled together with the repertoire data. A later genetic analysis used genome-wide SNP genotypes for about 65% of the 666 donors, treating that subset as a discovery cohort. All discovery cohort repertoires had been generated using a single sequencing platform. Both class I and class II loci were covered by HLA typing, at four-digit resolution. The number of typed donors differed by locus: roughly 629-640 for A, B, C, DRB1 and DQB1; 500 to 550 for DQA1; roughly 600 for DPA1; and about 470 for DPB1. Because of strong linkage in the cohort, a few DR-DQ haplotypes were treated as single units for association and clustering. Among 398 genotyped donors of the cohort, an average of roughly 230,000 unique TCR beta nucleotide sequences was sequenced per donor, of which roughly 17% were non-productive. What the study reported, not specific to this receptor: Compared with the approximately 670-donor mean, donors in an Asian-associated ancestry cluster had fewer N-insertions in productive TCRs, according to a later genetic analysis. A further reported finding was that TCR beta sequences accurately predicted the HLA-A and HLA-B alleles for most subjects in the first cohort. Broadly in line with IMGT annotations, most TCR beta V segments showed up in productive rearrangements about 87% or about 30% of the time in an earlier analysis of 587 of the donors. In a later analysis, several top co-occurrence clusters were reported to appear linked to parvovirus B19, influenza, CMV and Epstein-Barr virus. When HLA alleles, especially DR and DQ, strongly co-occurred, attributing TCR associations to individual alleles was difficult. Compared with equally common non-associated chains, HLA-associated TCR beta chains in a later analysis were more clonally expanded and had lower generation probabilities. Because some donors lacked HLA typing at each locus, the association tests relied only on the typed subset. For the cohort, immune exposure information was limited to CMV serostatus. In vitro tests confirmed that three of the cytomegalovirus-associated TCR beta chains recognize cytomegalovirus antigens. A cluster of highly shared sequence variants was judged likely to represent a technical artifact of the sequencing pipeline. A later genetic analysis associated a missense DCLRE1C variant with V-gene and J-gene trimming of TCR beta chains, and an independent cohort replicated the association. In both the original and validation cohorts, the classifier was reported to diagnose cytomegalovirus status with high specificity and sensitivity. In a later analysis, most CMV-associated TCR beta chains were found to appear HLA-restricted, with HLA associations seemingly driven largely by CMV exposure. Only TCR beta chains were sequenced in this cohort, and the absence of alpha or paired-chain data limited detectable features. Seventeen rarely observed V segments, including chromosome 9 orphons, were excluded from the earlier analysis of some 590 of the donors because counts were too low. In a later analysis, 15,000 to 20,000 TCR beta sequences were associated with specific HLA alleles at a false discovery rate of 0.05. In a later analysis, the rate of TCR association differed among HLA loci, with DRB1 alleles having the most associated TCRs and HLA-C alleles having the fewest. Linkage disequilibrium might explain the correlated functional status among segregating V segments, but an unknown experimental factor could not be excluded. Most TCR sequences were seen in very few donors, while some public TCRs were found in many individuals. Sequencing depth was assumed to be roughly uniform across donors in the presence/absence analyses, though that assumption may not hold. According to the authors, the approach could potentially be generalized to other disease states and immunological phenotypes. Some IMGT-functional V segments, including TRBV6-2 and TRBV6-3, could not be told apart with the 87-base-pair reads, so those segments were excluded. The study listed 164 TCR beta chains as associated with cytomegalovirus.

The method was the immunoSEQ multiplex PCR assay. For the multiplex PCR, a mixture combining 60 forward primers for TCR Vbeta segments and 13 reverse primers for TCR Jbeta segments was used. The CDR3 region of rearranged TCR beta genes was amplified from genomic DNA by a multiplex PCR assay. Amplified TCR beta libraries were sequenced as 87-base-pair reads on the Illumina HiSeq System. The study's processing was this. Across the 640 or so repertoires, a later analysis counted 60 million to 90 million unique TCR beta chains, some 11 million of which were shared by at least two donors. Raw reads were error-corrected and collapsed into unique sequences with a nearest-neighbor algorithm that merged closely related sequences to remove PCR and sequencing errors. CDR3 sequences were aligned to IMGT reference sequences to assign V, D and J gene segments. For a sequence to be retained, a match of at least six nucleotides was required to both a V gene segment and a J gene segment. A rearrangement was called productive if the CDR3 had no stop codons and remained in frame with V and J, and every other rearrangement was called non-productive. CDR3 was defined by IMGT convention, running from the second conserved V-encoded cysteine to the conserved J-encoded phenylalanine. The earlier analysis of approximately 590 of the donors excluded any sequence lacking an unambiguous match to a single V gene segment. In an earlier analysis of several hundred of the donors, V segments were called functional above 56.7% productive rearrangements and were called segregating when the between-donor standard deviation exceeded 5%. A statistical classification framework was developed to diagnose cytomegalovirus status using the catalog of TCR beta chain sequences. A later analysis assigned V and J genes by comparing TCR nucleotide sequences with IMGT/GENE-DB human TR gene sequences. The TCRdist pipeline was used in a later analysis to assign CDR3 sequences and most-parsimonious VDJ recombination scenarios. In a later analysis, each TCR beta chain was defined by its CDR3 amino acid sequence together with its V-gene family, and reads without a unique V-gene family were excluded. In a later analysis, fewer than 650 highly shared, low-generation-probability nucleotide sequences were removed to address suspected cross-contamination and a sequencing artifact. In a later analysis, a clonal expansion index was calculated for each public chain from normalized within-repertoire ranks of inferred template counts. Generation probabilities in a later analysis came from a VDJ recombination model fitted to out-of-frame rearrangements, and those results were checked against IGoR. Hypergeometric tests were used in a later analysis to score TCR-TCR, TCR-HLA and TCR-CMV co-occurrence, with a repertoire-size bias correction applied to the TCR pairs. A later analysis estimated false discovery rates by permuting HLA or CMV assignments 20 times. In a later analysis, co-occurring TCRs were grouped with DBSCAN, and TCRdist sequence similarity was added when clustering was performed within HLA-allele-positive subsets. For co-occurrence clustering, repertoires with fewer than 30,000 or more than 120,000 public chains were excluded, along with four to six repertoires with anomalous nucleotide sharing. What TCRdb holds here is the immuneACCESS table cut down to in-frame rearrangements. Part of the clones is not present; checked against another copy, under half of the missing clones reflect an unresolved V gene, and the others are unexplained. D and trimming come from the DNA, and the V and J calls and clone size come from that table. The sample contains around 130,000 clones, nearly 85% of them found a single time. Of the sample, roughly 1.1% is held by the ten largest clones.

Turning to this clone: Its target antigen remains unknown. No much larger clone exists at a distance of one base, and base qualities are not known.

CDR1 and CDR2 are drawn from the germline V gene (reference sequence): MNHNY, SVGAGI. The junction shows trimming of 2 bases on V and 8 bases on J, plus 7 bases between the germline ends. Spanning cysteine to phenylalanine, the CDR3 consists of 13 amino acids. Of all the DNA, just the CDR3 is kept, 39 bases in frame from base 1. The cohort comprised 666 healthy bone marrow donors. All cohort members were sampled while nominally healthy, although unrecorded immune exposures were likely present. The donor tested CMV seronegative and was one of the 352 seronegative cohort members. A peripheral blood sample was collected from each donor, and TCR beta sequencing was performed on peripheral blood mononuclear cells. The Qiagen DNeasy Blood Extraction Kit was used to extract genomic DNA from the blood cell samples.

The source of this sequence is a boy aged 5-17 years in good health and CMV-seronegative. The source material was PBMCs. The chain couples TRBV6-6 to TRBJ1-6; the D gene lacks a confident call. The CDR3 is CASSYNGDSPLHF. DNA sequence: TGTGCCAGCAGTTACAACGGGGATTCACCCCTCCACTTT.